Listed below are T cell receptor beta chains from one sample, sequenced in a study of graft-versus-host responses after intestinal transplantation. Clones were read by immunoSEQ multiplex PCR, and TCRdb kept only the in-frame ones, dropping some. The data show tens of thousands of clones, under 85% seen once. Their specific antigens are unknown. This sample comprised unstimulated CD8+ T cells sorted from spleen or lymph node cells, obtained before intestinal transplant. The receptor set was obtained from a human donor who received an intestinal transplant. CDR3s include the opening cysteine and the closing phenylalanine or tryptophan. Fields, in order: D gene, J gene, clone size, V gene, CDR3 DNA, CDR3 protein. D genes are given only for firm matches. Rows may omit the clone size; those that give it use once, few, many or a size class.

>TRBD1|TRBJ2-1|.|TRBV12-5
TGTGCTAGTGGATTCCCATACAGGGGTAATGAGCAGTTCTTC
CASGFPYRGNEQFF
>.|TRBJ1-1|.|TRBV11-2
TGTGCCAGCAGCTTAGGGACGAGGCCTGAAGCTTTCTTT
CASSLGTRPEAFF
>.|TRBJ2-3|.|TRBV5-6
TGTGCCAGCACCCGGGGGCACATCTGGTTGACAGATACGCAGTATTTT
CASTRGHIWLTDTQYF
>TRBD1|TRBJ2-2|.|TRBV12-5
TGTGCTAGTAAAAAGACCCCGGGACAGGGCAGAACCGGGGAGCTGTTTTTT
CASKKTPGQGRTGELFF
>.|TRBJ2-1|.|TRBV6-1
TGTGCCAGCAGTGAAGCGGTTGGGGGGGGCGAGCAGTTCTTC
CASSEAVGGGEQFF
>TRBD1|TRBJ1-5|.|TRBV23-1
TGCGCCAGCAGCTTACCCGGGAGGGGACAGGGGATAAGGTTCAGCAATCAGCCCCAGCATTTT
CASSLPGRGQGIRFSNQPQHF
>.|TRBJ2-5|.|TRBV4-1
TGCGCCAGCAGCCAACTAGACACCCAAGAGACCCAGTACTTC
CASSQLDTQETQYF
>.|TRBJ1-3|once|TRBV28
TGTGCCAGCAGTTATGCTGCAGGCACTTTATCCCCCTCTGGAAACACCATATATTTT
CASSYAAGTLSPSGNTIYF
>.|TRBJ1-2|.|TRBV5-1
TGCGCCAGCAGCTTGGGGTCGTTAGCTAACTATGGCTACACCTTC
CASSLGSLANYGYTF
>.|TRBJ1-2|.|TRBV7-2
TGTGCCAGCAGTTTTATTCAGGGTAGCGGCTATGGCTACACCTTC
CASSFIQGSGYGYTF
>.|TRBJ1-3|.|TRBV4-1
TGCGCCAGCAGCCTTCAGGGTGGCTCTGGAAACACCATATATTTT
CASSLQGGSGNTIYF
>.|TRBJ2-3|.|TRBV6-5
TGTGCCAGCAGTTCCCCCACAGATACGCAGTATTTT
CASSSPTDTQYF
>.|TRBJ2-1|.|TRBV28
TGTGCCAGCAGTTTCGAGGGCTCCTACAATGAGCAGTTCTTC
CASSFEGSYNEQFF
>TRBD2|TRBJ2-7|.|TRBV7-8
TGTGCCAGCAGCGCGGGACTAGCGGACTCCTACGAGCAGTACTTC
CASSAGLADSYEQYF
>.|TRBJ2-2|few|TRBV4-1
TGCGCCAGCAGCCAAGATGGATTAGGGGGGGTAAACACCGGGGAGCTGTTTTTT
CASSQDGLGGVNTGELFF
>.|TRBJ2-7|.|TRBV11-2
TGTGCCAGCAGCTTAGAGCCAGGGGTCTCCTACGAGCAGTACTTC
CASSLEPGVSYEQYF
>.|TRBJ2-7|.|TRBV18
TGTGCCAGCTCACCCACCGGGAGTGCCTACGAGCAGTACTTC
CASSPTGSAYEQYF